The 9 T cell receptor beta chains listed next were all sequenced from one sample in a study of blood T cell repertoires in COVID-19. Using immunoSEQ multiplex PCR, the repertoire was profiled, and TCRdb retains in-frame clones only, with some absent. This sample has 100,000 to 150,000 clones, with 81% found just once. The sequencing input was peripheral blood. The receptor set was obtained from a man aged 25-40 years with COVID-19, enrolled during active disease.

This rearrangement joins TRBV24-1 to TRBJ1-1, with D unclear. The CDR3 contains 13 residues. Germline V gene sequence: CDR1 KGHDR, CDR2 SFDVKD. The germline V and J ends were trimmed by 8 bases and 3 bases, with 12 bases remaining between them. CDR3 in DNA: TGTGCCACCAAAGACACCACGGACACTGAAGCTTTCTTT. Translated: CATKDTTDTEAFF.

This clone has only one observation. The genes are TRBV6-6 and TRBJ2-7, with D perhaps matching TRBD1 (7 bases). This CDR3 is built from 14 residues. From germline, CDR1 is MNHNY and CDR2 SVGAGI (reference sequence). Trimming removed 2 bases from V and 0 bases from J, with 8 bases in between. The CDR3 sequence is CASSYQGGSYEQYF. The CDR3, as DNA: TGTGCCAGCAGTTACCAGGGGGGCTCCTACGAGCAGTACTTC.

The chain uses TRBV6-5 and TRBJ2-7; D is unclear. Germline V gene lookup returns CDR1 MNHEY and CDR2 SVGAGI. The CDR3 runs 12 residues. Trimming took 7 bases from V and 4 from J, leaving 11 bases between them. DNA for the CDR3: TGTGCCAGCACCGGGTGGTTATACGAGCAGTACTTC. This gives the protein CASTGWLYEQYF.

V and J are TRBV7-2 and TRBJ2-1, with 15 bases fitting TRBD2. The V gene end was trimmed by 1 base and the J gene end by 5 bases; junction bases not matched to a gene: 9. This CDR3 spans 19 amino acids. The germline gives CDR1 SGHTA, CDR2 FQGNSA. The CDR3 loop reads CASSLEGLAGGVPDNEQFF. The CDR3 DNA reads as TGTGCCAGCAGCTTAGAGGGACTAGCGGGAGGTGTCCCGGACAATGAGCAGTTCTTC.

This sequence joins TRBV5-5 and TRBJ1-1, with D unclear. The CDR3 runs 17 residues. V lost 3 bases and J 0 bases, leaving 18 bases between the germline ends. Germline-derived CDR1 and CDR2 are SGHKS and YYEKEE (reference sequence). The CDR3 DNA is TGTGCCAGCAGCTGGGAACAGAGGGCCAAAATGAACACTGAAGCTTTCTTT. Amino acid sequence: CASSWEQRAKMNTEAFF.

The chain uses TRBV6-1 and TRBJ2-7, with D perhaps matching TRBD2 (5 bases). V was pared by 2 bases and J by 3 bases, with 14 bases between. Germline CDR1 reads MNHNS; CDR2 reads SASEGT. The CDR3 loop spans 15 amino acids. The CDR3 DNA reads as TGTGCCAGCAGTGAACGGGGATCGGCATACTACGAGCAGTACTTC. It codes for CASSERGSAYYEQYF.

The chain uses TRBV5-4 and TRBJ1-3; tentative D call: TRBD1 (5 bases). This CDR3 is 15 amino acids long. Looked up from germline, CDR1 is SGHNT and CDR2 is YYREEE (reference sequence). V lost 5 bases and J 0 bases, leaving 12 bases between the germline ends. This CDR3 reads CASSPDSRSGNTIYF. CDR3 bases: TGTGCCAGCAGTCCAGACAGCCGCTCTGGAAACACCATATATTTT. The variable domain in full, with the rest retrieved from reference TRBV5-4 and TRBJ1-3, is ETGVTQSPTHLIKTRGQQVTLRCSSQSGHNTVSWYQQALGQGPQFIFQYYREEENGRGNFPPRFSGLQFPNYSSELNVNALELDDSALYLCASSPDSRSGNTIYFGEGSWLTVV.

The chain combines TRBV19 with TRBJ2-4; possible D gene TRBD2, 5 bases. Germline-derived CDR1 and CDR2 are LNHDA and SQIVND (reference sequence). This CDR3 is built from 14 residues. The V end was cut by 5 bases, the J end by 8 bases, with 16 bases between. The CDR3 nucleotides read TGTGCCAGTAGTCCCTTACTAGAGTCGGACATTCAGTACTTC. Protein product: CASSPLLESDIQYF.

CDR3 sequence: CASSSTGTGGYNEQFF. The CDR3 DNA sequence: TGTGCCAGCAGCTCAACCGGGACAGGGGGCTACAATGAGCAGTTCTTC. V gene TRBV7-2 combines with J gene TRBJ2-1; 11 nucleotides agree with TRBD1. The CDR3 is 16 residues long. The trim removed 4 bases at V and 3 bases at J, leaving 5 bases unmatched. Germline assignment: CDR1 SGHTA and CDR2 FQGNSA. Together with reference TRBV7-2 and TRBJ2-1, the CDR3 gives the full variable domain: GAGVSQSPSNKVTEKGKDVELRCDPISGHTALYWYRQSLGQGLEFLIYFQGNSAPDKSGLPSDRFSAERTGGSVSTLTIQRTQQEDSAVYLCASSSTGTGGYNEQFFGPGTRLTVL.